Listed here are 23 T cell receptor beta chains from one sample, sequenced in a study of blood T cell repertoires in COVID-19. Measured with immunoSEQ multiplex PCR; TCRdb has only the in-frame clones, and not every one. Of 200,000 to 300,000 clones listed, roughly 90% are singletons. Sequenced sample: peripheral blood. The receptors were sampled from a woman in her twenties or thirties with acute or convalescent COVID-19.

Only one count was recorded for this clone. The chain uses TRBV19 and TRBJ2-7, with 9 bases lining up with TRBD2. CDR1 LNHDA and CDR2 SQIVND come from the germline V gene (reference sequence). Trimming took 5 bases from V and 6 from J; bases not matched to a gene: 8. This CDR3 contains 14 residues. CDR3 sequence (DNA): TGTGCCAGTAGTCAGGGACTAGCAGTCTTCGAGCAGTACTTC. It yields the protein CASSQGLAVFEQYF. The variable domain in full, with the rest retrieved from reference TRBV19 and TRBJ2-7, is DGGITQSPKYLFRKEGQNVTLSCEQNLNHDAMYWYRQDPGQGLRLIYYSQIVNDFQKGDIAEGYSVSREKKESFPLTVTSAQKNPTAFYLCASSQGLAVFEQYFGPGTRLTVT.

This clone is a singleton in its sample. The chain has TRBV25-1 and TRBJ1-1; D is undetermined. V was cut by 11 bases and J by 2 bases, with 9 bases left in between. CDR1 MGHDK and CDR2 SYGVNS come from the germline V gene. The CDR3 contains 11 residues. Here the CDR3 DNA reads TGTGCCTGCCGAACAAACACTGAAGCTTTCTTT. This gives the protein CACRTNTEAFF.

The chain employs TRBV19 and TRBJ2-5; 9 bases line up with TRBD2. Germline assignment: CDR1 LNHDA and CDR2 SQIVND (reference sequence). This CDR3 is built from 14 residues. The trim removed 8 bases at V and 2 bases at J, leaving 6 bases unmatched. CDR3 loop: CASLAAGGQETQYF. The CDR3 DNA is TGTGCCAGTCTGGCGGCGGGAGGGCAAGAGACCCAGTACTTC.

This sequence joins TRBV19 and TRBJ1-5, with D perhaps TRBD1 (5 bases). The CDR3 covers 16 residues. Looked up from germline, CDR1 is LNHDA and CDR2 is SQIVND (reference sequence). V was clipped by 4 bases and J by 4 bases, with 17 bases between them. Here the CDR3 reads CASSKRPGRTNQPQHF. Written as DNA, the CDR3 is TGTGCCAGTAGTAAACGGCCAGGGAGGACGAATCAGCCCCAGCATTTT.

This clone was found once. This rearrangement joins TRBV6-4 to TRBJ2-1; 10 bases line up with TRBD2. CDR1 and CDR2 from the germline V gene are MRHNA and SNTAGT. CDR3 length: 15 amino acids. The J segment lost 2 bases and the V segment lost 4 bases, leaving 2 bases of the junction unmatched. CDR3 coding DNA: TGTGCCAGCAGTGTAAGCGGGGGGGCCTACAATGAGCAGTTCTTC. Amino acid sequence: CASSVSGGAYNEQFF.

The rearrangement links TRBV7-2 to TRBJ1-1, with TRBD1 matching over 7 bases. CDR3 length: 14 residues. V trimming: 1 base; J trimming: 5 bases; junction bases outside the gene matches: 4. From germline, CDR1 is SGHTA and CDR2 FQGNSA. The CDR3 DNA follows: TGTGCCAGCAGCTTAGGGGACAGACGAACTGAAGCTTTCTTT. It is translated as CASSLGDRRTEAFF.

Concerning this clone itself: Compared with germline, one end of the junction differs, possibly owing to a read error. The chain is built from TRBV11-3 and TRBJ2-3; 7 bases line up with TRBD2. Per the germline V gene, CDR1 is SGHNT and CDR2 is YENEEA. This CDR3 has 16 amino acids. The CDR3 DNA follows: TGTGCCAGCAGTTTAGAGGGACTAACTAGCACAGATACGCAGTATTTT. This encodes CASSLEGLTSTDTQYF.

The V gene is TRBV5-1, the J gene TRBJ2-7, with 10 bases aligning to TRBD1. V was pared by 2 bases and J by 2 bases, with 4 bases of the junction left unmatched. The CDR3 totals 15 residues. Germline values: CDR1 SGHRS, CDR2 YFSETQ. The CDR3 DNA reads as TGCGCCAGCAGCTTTTGGACAGGGGGGGCCTACGAGCAGTACTTC. This sequence encodes CASSFWTGGAYEQYF.

The chain recombines TRBV7-9 with TRBJ2-2, with D uncertain. V dropped 1 base and J dropped 7 bases, with 13 bases sitting between them. The CDR3 loop spans 15 amino acids. Germline V CDR1 and CDR2: SEHNR, FQNEAQ (reference sequence). The DNA of the CDR3 is TGTGCCAGCAGCTTAGAGTCGCTGAGTTTCGGGGAGCTGTTTTTT. Residues: CASSLESLSFGELFF.

The chain joins TRBV16 to TRBJ1-1, with a weak D call TRBD1 (6 bases). V was clipped by 5 bases and J by 5 bases, with 12 bases between them. The CDR3 has 13 amino acids. The germline gives CDR1 KGHSY, CDR2 FQNENV. The CDR3 DNA reads as TGTGCCAGCAGCAAGGGGGTGGGGACTGAAGCTTTCTTT. As protein: CASSKGVGTEAFF. The full variable domain, with the rest looked up from reference TRBV16 and TRBJ1-1, is GEEVAQTPKHLVRGEGQKAKLYCAPIKGHSYVFWYQQVLKNEFKFLISFQNENVFDETGMPKERFSAKCLPNSPCSLEIQATKLEDSAVYFCASSKGVGTEAFFGQGTRLTVV.

The chain recombines TRBV13 with TRBJ1-2; TRBD1 aligns across 10 bases. The CDR3 length is 14 residues. Germline CDR1 reads PRHDT; CDR2 reads FYEKMQ (reference sequence). The V segment lost 5 bases and the J segment 5 bases; nucleotides outside the gene matches: 5. The DNA of the CDR3 is TGTGCCAGCAGCCGGGACAGGGGATCTTATGGCTACACCTTC. Translation gives CASSRDRGSYGYTF.

This clone is a singleton in its sample. The rearrangement uses TRBV25-1 and TRBJ2-1; TRBD2 agrees at 12 bases. In germline, CDR1 is MGHDK, CDR2 SYGVNS. Trimming cost V 4 bases and J 6 bases; bases outside gene matches: 7. The CDR3 spans 16 residues. CDR3 amino acids: CASSGVRTSGTNEQFF. CDR3 DNA: TGTGCCAGCAGTGGCGTAAGGACTAGCGGGACCAATGAGCAGTTCTTC.

Note on this clone: Because the CDR3's place on the DNA is in doubt, the DNA is left out and the CDR3 is given as listed by TCRdb. The chain links TRBV19 to TRBJ2-5; the D call in the table, TRBD1, was not verified against the DNA. Germline lookup yields CDR1 LNHDA and CDR2 SQIVND (reference sequence). From its first to its last residue, the CDR3 has 14 amino acids. The CDR3: CASSISFGQGAKYF.

This chain connects TRBV5-4 to TRBJ1-1; no definite D call. Germline-derived CDR1 and CDR2 are SGHNT and YYREEE (reference sequence). The CDR3 has 12 residues. Trimming removed 3 bases from V and 1 base from J, with 4 bases in between. The CDR3 loop is CASSYWNTEAFF. Written as DNA, the CDR3 is TGTGCCAGCAGCTACTGGAACACTGAAGCTTTCTTT.

The V call is TRBV5-1, the J call TRBJ2-1; D not certain. Germline values: CDR1 SGHRS, CDR2 YFSETQ. Trimming took off 0 bases at V and 4 bases at J, with 20 bases between the two ends. The CDR3 contains 18 residues. The CDR3 DNA reads TGCGCCAGCAGCTTGGGTTATAAGTTAACAGAAGCATACAATGAGCAGTTCTTC. Protein sequence: CASSLGYKLTEAYNEQFF.

The rearrangement uses TRBV27 and TRBJ1-5; 12 bases agree with TRBD1. After removal of 4 bases from V and 0 bases from J, the junction contained 7 bases not matched to a gene. This CDR3 is built from 18 residues. The V gene's germline CDR1 is MNHEY and CDR2 SMNVEV (reference sequence). CDR3 nucleotide sequence: TGTGCCAGCAGTTCCGGGACAGGGGGCGGATATAGCAATCAGCCCCAGCATTTT. It encodes CASSSGTGGGYSNQPQHF.

The gene calls are TRBV7-9 and TRBJ2-7; TRBD1 matches at 10 bases. Germline CDR1 is SEHNR and CDR2 is FQNEAQ (reference sequence). The CDR3 consists of 15 residues. J lost 3 bases, V lost 1 base, and 3 bases had no gene match. The CDR3 DNA is TGTGCCAGCAGCTTAGGGGGACAGGGGATCTACGAGCAGTACTTC. This sequence encodes CASSLGGQGIYEQYF.

The gene calls are TRBV7-8 and TRBJ2-4; D is perhaps TRBD1 (6 bases). The ends were cut back, 1 base at V and 2 bases at J, with 15 bases in the middle. This CDR3 contains 17 residues. CDR1 and CDR2 from the germline V gene are SGHVS and FQNEAQ. This CDR3 reads CASSLGFGGASKNIQYF. In DNA, the CDR3 is TGTGCCAGCAGCTTAGGATTTGGGGGCGCATCCAAAAACATTCAGTACTTC.

The rearrangement joins TRBV6-4 to TRBJ2-1; 12 bases are a match to TRBD2. The J segment lost 3 bases and the V segment lost 3 bases, leaving 0 bases of the junction unmatched. CDR3 length: 15 residues. Germline CDR1 MRHNA, CDR2 SNTAGT. The CDR3 nucleotides read TGTGCCAGCAGTGAGACTAGCGGGAGCTACAATGAGCAGTTCTTC. Translated: CASSETSGSYNEQFF.

The rearrangement joins TRBV6-6 to TRBJ1-1; weak D call: TRBD1 (6 bases). Germline V gene data show CDR1 as MNHNY and CDR2 as SVGAGI (reference sequence). There are 13 residues in the CDR3. V was shortened by 5 bases and J by 4 bases, with 11 bases between the two germline ends. This chain's CDR3 is CASSQGFRTEAFF. In DNA form, the CDR3 reads TGTGCCAGCAGTCAGGGGTTTCGCACTGAAGCTTTCTTT.

This clone was counted a single time. The gene calls are TRBV9 and TRBJ2-5, with D perhaps TRBD1 (6 bases). The CDR3 is 14 residues long. The germline V gene encodes CDR1 SGDLS and CDR2 YYNGEE. Trimming removed 1 base from V and 0 bases from J, with 7 bases in between. The CDR3 DNA sequence: TGTGCCAGCAGCGTAACAGGGTACCAAGAGACCCAGTACTTC. It specifies CASSVTGYQETQYF.

This chain joins TRBV7-2 and TRBJ2-5, with D tentatively TRBD2 (6 bases). The germline V and J ends were trimmed by 4 bases and 4 bases, with 13 bases remaining between them. Germline values: CDR1 SGHTA, CDR2 FQGNSA. This CDR3 has 14 residues. CDR3 bases: TGTGCCAGCAGCTCAGGACTGGGGGGAGAGACCCAGTACTTC. Translating gives CASSSGLGGETQYF.

Ten or more counts support this clone. The J gene is TRBJ1-4, the V gene TRBV19, with D maybe TRBD1 (6 bases). The germline CDR1 and CDR2 sequences are LNHDA and SQIVND (reference sequence). With 6 bases removed from V and 0 bases from J, the gap between germline ends came to 11 bases. The length of the CDR3 is 15 residues. CDR3 in DNA: TGTGCCAGTAGGACAGGATTCACAACTAATGAAAAACTGTTTTTT. Its translation: CASRTGFTTNEKLFF.